A single T cell receptor beta chain is shown here with its context. Profiling relied on immunoSEQ multiplex PCR, and the TCRdb table lists in-frame clones only, not all of them. The sample has tens of thousands of clones; 90% to 95% are singletons. This specimen comes from a study of T cell changes during pregnancy in multiple sclerosis. The receptor comes from a female donor with multiple sclerosis, enrolled in a pregnancy study. The sample here was CD4+ T cells from peripheral blood mononuclear cells, taken before pregnancy.

The CDR3 region has the DNA TGTGCCAGCAGTGAAACAGGGGACGGGAACACTGAAGCTTTCTTT. Amino acids: CASSETGDGNTEAFF. The genes are TRBV25-1 and TRBJ1-1, with 7 bases aligning to TRBD1. The CDR3 totals 15 residues. With 2 bases clipped from V and 1 base from J, the junction kept 4 bases outside the gene matches. From germline, CDR1 is MGHDK and CDR2 SYGVNS.